This paragraph covers one T cell receptor beta chain sequence. Its cognate antigen has yet to be identified. Within one base of it there is no much larger clone, and no base qualities were kept. Library method: 5' RACE. Reads for this sample came from an Illumina HiSeq 2500. The second PCR ran for roughly 6 to 11 cycles and used a J-beta primer mix along with a sample-barcoded 5' primer. Each TCR beta cDNA molecule received a unique molecular identifier from a template-switch 5' adaptor carrying 12 random nucleotides. Each sample yielded at least 3 million CDR3-containing paired-end reads. The Mint cDNA synthesis kit, primed by a TRBC-specific oligonucleotide, was used to synthesize first-strand cDNA from all RNA. All cDNA was treated with uracil-DNA glycosylase and then went through a first 18-cycle PCR with the universal primers M1SS and BC2_uni_R. The original pipeline was this. For normalization, 1 million high-quality reads, each with a distinct molecular identifier, were randomly selected from each sample. Instead of being binned into consensus sequences, reads that shared molecular identifiers were thrown out. CDR3 identification, clonotype clustering and error correction used MiTCR with a Q25 quality threshold and the strictest error-elimination algorithm. Lower-bound total TCR beta diversity was estimated with a nonparametric unseen species model using Euler transformation. Through fastp at Q25 and MiXCR, TCRdb rebuilt clones from the public reads, retaining in-frame beta chains. For every CDR3 protein sequence, its rows merge into one entry that carries the most common genes and DNA. These V and J calls originate from TCRdb's pipeline instead of the authors' own analysis. In this sample the table shows approximately 850,000 distinct CDR3 sequences, roughly 60% of which occur a single time. The ten biggest clones cover roughly 20% of the sample.

This record belongs to a study of blood T cells in healthy people across ages (dated by TCRdb to between 2015 and 2017). Some background on the complete study: In model experiments, template switching captured about one uniquely barcoded TCR beta cDNA molecule for every two T cells. Donors of different ages were randomly distributed across sequencing lanes to avoid experimental bias. Donors were grouped into four age groups: young (average 16 years), middle-aged (less than 40), aged (around 60) and long-lived (about 89). To track age-related changes in TCR beta repertoire diversity, the study relied on deep sequencing normalized with unique cDNA molecular identifiers. Using the same blood draw, the study looked at two additional independent replicas of 1 million unique cDNA reads for two donors, one aged 18 to 29 and the other aged 80 or older.

The CDR3 runs 15 amino acids, cysteine and phenylalanine included. Of all the DNA, just the CDR3 is kept, 45 bases in frame from base 1. Deletion took 0 bases off V and 2 bases off J, with a span of 10 bases between the germline ends. The germline V gene specifies LGHNA as CDR1 and YSLEER as CDR2. The donors were under 40 Caucasian individuals from Russia, aged roughly 6 to 100 years, who were systemically healthy. Each donor gave 8 to 10 milliliters of peripheral blood, drawn into EDTA-treated Vacutainer tubes. Ficoll-Paque density-gradient centrifugation was used to isolate PBMCs, with at least 6.5 million per sample. Total RNA, at least 6 micrograms per sample, was extracted from PBMCs with Trizol reagent. The percentages of naive CD45RAhigh/CD27high T cells were determined by flow cytometry on a PBMC aliquot from every donor. Beyond this particular receptor, the publication reports: The long-lived group showed more naive CD4+ T cells, fewer expanded clones and increased TCR diversity than the aged group, suggesting age selection. Estimates of total diversity based on one million sequenced T cells were considered lower bounds and underestimates. Observed TCR beta diversity per million T cells fell roughly linearly with age, and a significant reduction was already apparent by age around 40. Bulk unsorted PBMC profiling prevented conclusive comparison of naive and antigen-experienced compartments. There was a strong correlation between observed TCR beta diversity and the percentage of naive T cells measured by flow cytometry. Because donor CMV infection status was unknown, age-related changes in expanded clonotypes were potentially confounded.

This sequence was found in a young man in good health. The chain employs TRBV4-3 and TRBJ1-2; the D gene identity is not certain. The sequencing input was blood. CDR3 sequence: CASSQEFPFNYGYTF. Here is the DNA: TGCGCCAGCAGCCAAGAGTTCCCTTTCAACTATGGCTACACCTTC.